The 13 T cell receptor beta chains below were found in one sample sequenced in a study of blood T cell repertoires in COVID-19. Using immunoSEQ multiplex PCR, the repertoire was profiled, and TCRdb retains in-frame clones only, with some absent. The sample lists about 180,000 clones, approximately 85% occurring once. Sequenced sample: peripheral blood. Source of these receptors: a human donor with active or convalescent COVID-19. The donor label of this sample is uncertain.

The chain carries TRBV28 and TRBJ2-5; 8 nucleotides agree with TRBD1. CDR1 MDHEN and CDR2 SYDVKM come from the germline V gene. The junction had 4 bases not matched to a gene; V was cut back by 6 bases and J by 7 bases. This CDR3 has 12 amino acids. The CDR3 protein is CASSGQGGTQYF. The CDR3 DNA is TGTGCCAGCAGCGGACAGGGTGGGACCCAGTACTTC.

The V and J genes are TRBV28 and TRBJ2-5; 12 positions agree with TRBD1. CDR1 and CDR2 from the germline V gene are MDHEN and SYDVKM. The CDR3 totals 16 residues. Trimming took 6 bases from V and 6 from J; bases not matched to a gene: 11. CDR3 sequence (DNA): TGTGCCAGCAGGCTGGGGACAGGGGGCGTCTCAAAGACCCAGTACTTC. Translated, it gives CASRLGTGGVSKTQYF.

The chain uses TRBV5-1 and TRBJ2-7, with 7 bases lining up with TRBD1. The V segment lost 3 bases and the J segment 3 bases; nucleotides outside the gene matches: 6. The CDR3 covers 14 residues. CDR1 is SGHRS, CDR2 YFSETQ, per germline. The CDR3 DNA is TGCGCCAGCAGCTGGGACAGAAGAGACTACGAGCAGTACTTC. Its protein product is CASSWDRRDYEQYF.

This chain joins TRBV5-5 and TRBJ1-4, with D uncertain. The CDR3 consists of 15 residues. Trimming took off 9 bases at V and 0 bases at J, with 15 bases between the two ends. Looked up from germline, CDR1 is SGHKS and CDR2 is YYEKEE (reference sequence). CDR3 protein: CATSGEAATNEKLFF. The CDR3 DNA reads as TGTGCCACGTCCGGGGAGGCTGCAACTAATGAAAAACTGTTTTTT.

This chain uses TRBV27 with TRBJ2-5, with 9 bases identical to TRBD2. The CDR3 is made up of 15 amino acids. CDR1 is MNHEY and CDR2 is SMNVEV in the germline V gene (reference sequence). The V segment lost 6 bases and the J segment 7 bases; nucleotides outside the gene matches: 12. DNA for the CDR3: TGTGCCAGCAGGGTTGCGGGGGGGCCTGTGGGGACCCAGTACTTC. Its translation: CASRVAGGPVGTQYF.

The chain uses TRBV6-2 or TRBV6-3 and TRBJ2-3, with D possibly matching TRBD2 (6 bases). Germline V CDR1 and CDR2: MNHEY, SVGEGT. The CDR3 is 15 amino acids. Trimming stripped 5 bases from V and 3 bases from J, with 15 bases between. In DNA, the CDR3 is TGTGCCAGCAGTGGGGGGTCTCTGGGGACAGATACGCAGTATTTT. It translates to CASSGGSLGTDTQYF.

The chain has TRBV27 and TRBJ1-2; TRBD1 aligns across 9 bases. This CDR3 region has 18 residues. The germline V gene encodes CDR1 MNHEY and CDR2 SMNVEV (reference sequence). V lost 4 bases and J lost 5; bases outside the gene matches: 17. CDR3: CASSSTLWGGQGRYGYTF. The CDR3, as DNA: TGTGCCAGCAGTTCTACCCTATGGGGGGGACAGGGTAGATATGGCTACACCTTC.

The chain couples TRBV28 to TRBJ2-3; 10 nucleotides agree with TRBD2. The length of the CDR3 is 20 residues. The germline gives CDR1 MDHEN, CDR2 SYDVKM. V was pared by 8 bases and J by 6 bases, with 26 bases of the junction left unmatched. The CDR3 loop reads CASFPVGFGASGSLWDTQYF. In DNA, the CDR3 is TGTGCCAGCTTCCCCGTGGGTTTTGGGGCTAGCGGGAGTCTTTGGGATACGCAGTATTTT.

The rearrangement links TRBV11-2 to TRBJ2-3; 8 bases are a match to TRBD2. Germline CDR1 and CDR2: SGHAT and FQNNGV. V gave up 3 bases and J gave up 2 bases; unmatched junction bases: 10. CDR3 length: 17 residues. Here the CDR3 reads CASSFRWGGRTTDTQYF. The CDR3, as DNA: TGTGCCAGCAGCTTTAGGTGGGGCGGGAGGACCACAGATACGCAGTATTTT. The entire variable domain, with the rest obtained from reference TRBV11-2 and TRBJ2-3, is as follows: EAGVAQSPRYKIIEKRQSVAFWCNPISGHATLYWYQQILGQGPKLLIQFQNNGVVDDSQLPKDRFSAERLKGVDSTLKIQPAKLEDSAVYLCASSFRWGGRTTDTQYFGPGTRLTVL.

In this sample, this clone turned up once. The chain couples TRBV6-1 to TRBJ2-3; tentatively, D is TRBD2 (7 bases). Germline values: CDR1 MNHNS, CDR2 SASEGT. CDR3 length equals 16 residues. Trimming removed 4 bases at V and 0 bases at J, with 14 bases between. CDR3 loop: CASSGRGGSSTDTQYF. Written as DNA, the CDR3 is TGTGCCAGCAGTGGAAGGGGGGGATCTAGCACAGATACGCAGTATTTT.

V usage is TRBV24-1 and J usage is TRBJ2-3, with 13 bases that match TRBD2. V gave up 10 bases and J gave up 6 bases; unmatched junction bases: 3. The CDR3 is made up of 13 amino acids. The germline CDR1 and CDR2 sequences are KGHDR and SFDVKD. DNA for the CDR3: TGTGCCACTGGGACTAGCGGGACCGATACGCAGTATTTT. Encoded protein: CATGTSGTDTQYF.

The rearrangement joins TRBV28 to TRBJ1-4; TRBD1 agrees at 10 bases. CDR3 length equals 18 residues. With 4 bases clipped from V and 3 bases from J, the junction kept 11 bases outside the gene matches. CDR1 MDHEN and CDR2 SYDVKM come from the germline V gene. In nucleotides, the CDR3 is TGTGCCAGCAGTTCCCCTCGGGACAGGGGCGTACCTAATGAAAAACTGTTTTTT. Its protein is CASSSPRDRGVPNEKLFF.

This clone was observed a single time. V is TRBV29-1 and J is TRBJ2-7, with 15 positions matching TRBD2. Germline V lookup: CDR1 SQVTM, CDR2 ANQGSEA. Trimming took 4 bases from V and 3 from J; bases not matched to a gene: 7. This CDR3 is 16 amino acids long. The DNA for the CDR3 is TGCAGCGTTGTGGGGACTAGCGGGAGGTGGGGCTACGAGCAGTACTTC. Amino acid sequence: CSVVGTSGRWGYEQYF.